A single sample is the source of the 30 T cell receptor beta chains below, sequenced in a study of blood T cell repertoires in COVID-19. The table came from immunoSEQ multiplex PCR; TCRdb's copy has only in-frame clones and leaves some out. The sample shows approximately 10,000 clones, around 86% of them seen only once. The sample was peripheral blood. The receptors were gathered from a human donor in a cohort sampled during active COVID-19.

The chain couples TRBV5-1 to TRBJ1-1; the D gene is possibly TRBD1 (6 bases). Germline CDR1 reads SGHRS; CDR2 reads YFSETQ. CDR3 length: 14 residues. V dropped 4 bases and J dropped 1 base, with 11 bases sitting between them. The CDR3 nucleotides read TGCGCCAGCAGCCCGGACAGACCGAACACTGAAGCTTTCTTT. The encoded protein is CASSPDRPNTEAFF.

The chain uses TRBV10-1 and TRBJ2-5; perhaps TRBD2 as D (5 bases). The V and J ends lost 5 bases and 1 base respectively, with 5 bases between them. This CDR3 comprises 12 residues. CDR1 and CDR2 from the germline V gene are WNHNN and SYGVQD (reference sequence). CDR3 residues: CASSSGQETQYF. The CDR3 region has the DNA TGCGCCAGCAGTAGCGGCCAAGAGACCCAGTACTTC.

The rearrangement joins TRBV30 to TRBJ2-7; D possibly corresponds to TRBD2 (5 bases). V was clipped by 4 bases and J by 4 bases, with 14 bases between them. Germline CDR1 is GTSNPN and CDR2 is SVGIG (reference sequence). The CDR3 is made up of 13 amino acids. CDR3 sequence: CAWTPGEFYEQYF. DNA for the CDR3: TGTGCCTGGACCCCCGGGGAGTTTTACGAGCAGTACTTC.

This rearrangement joins TRBV30 to TRBJ1-6; no firm D call. Germline CDR1 reads GTSNPN; CDR2 reads SVGIG (reference sequence). Between the trimmed V and J ends, which lost 3 bases and 3 bases, there was a span of 12 bases. The CDR3 consists of 15 residues. This chain's CDR3 is CAWSVSPDYNSPLHF. The CDR3, as DNA: TGTGCCTGGAGCGTGTCCCCAGACTATAATTCACCCCTCCACTTT.

The chain has TRBV2 and TRBJ2-2, with TRBD1 identical over 9 bases. The CDR3 is 19 amino acids. J lost 6 bases, V lost 3 bases, and 17 bases had no gene match. From germline, CDR1 is SNHLY and CDR2 FYNNEI. The CDR3 sequence is CASSEDRGEVRIFPGELFF. The CDR3, as DNA: TGTGCCAGCAGTGAGGACAGGGGAGAGGTTAGAATTTTTCCCGGGGAGCTGTTTTTT.

The V gene is TRBV28, the J gene TRBJ2-7; a possible D gene is TRBD2 (7 bases). The CDR3 is made up of 13 amino acids. Germline CDR1 and CDR2: MDHEN and SYDVKM. V shed 6 bases and J shed 3 bases, with 12 bases lying between them. CDR3 bases: TGTGCCAGCAGAGGGGGGGCCGACTACGAGCAGTACTTC. This codes for CASRGGADYEQYF.

The chain uses TRBV27 and TRBJ1-1; no firm D call. CDR1 MNHEY and CDR2 SMNVEV come from the germline V gene (reference sequence). The CDR3 runs 13 residues. V lost 2 bases and J lost 2, with 6 bases in between. CDR3 in DNA: TGTGCCAGCAGTTTAGAGATAAACACTGAAGCTTTCTTT. This sequence encodes CASSLEINTEAFF.

The genes are TRBV28 and TRBJ2-7; the D is unclear. The CDR3 spans 15 residues. Germline V CDR1 and CDR2: MDHEN, SYDVKM. Trimming took 7 bases from V and 9 from J, leaving 25 bases between them. CDR3 nucleotide sequence: TGTGCCAGCAAAGGAAAGTTTAGGTCCCTAAACAGGCAGTACTTC. Encoded protein: CASKGKFRSLNRQYF.

This clone was recorded once. For the CDR3, the DNA is TGTGCCAGCAGTTTTGAGGGATTTGGGGCCAACGTCCTGACTTTC. Translated, it gives CASSFEGFGANVLTF. The rearrangement links TRBV28 to TRBJ2-6; weak D call: TRBD2 (5 bases). From germline, CDR1 is MDHEN and CDR2 SYDVKM. The CDR3 spans 15 residues. V was pared by 3 bases and J by 3 bases, with 9 bases between.

V and J are TRBV11-2 and TRBJ2-7; 8 nucleotides agree with TRBD1. The V gene's germline CDR1 is SGHAT and CDR2 FQNNGV. V was pared by 6 bases and J by 3 bases, with 4 bases of the junction left unmatched. The CDR3 length is 13 residues. The CDR3 DNA sequence: TGTGCCAGCAGAGGACAGGGCAACTACGAGCAGTACTTC. It specifies CASRGQGNYEQYF.

V usage is TRBV27 and J usage is TRBJ1-3; D perhaps matches TRBD1 (6 bases). V dropped 8 bases and J dropped 3 bases, with 8 bases sitting between them. Germline loops: CDR1 MNHEY, CDR2 SMNVEV (reference sequence). The CDR3 runs to 12 residues. CDR3 amino acids: CASRGGGNTIYF. The CDR3 DNA sequence: TGTGCCAGCCGAGGGGGTGGAAACACCATATATTTT.

The chain joins TRBV27 to TRBJ2-7; D perhaps matches TRBD1 (6 bases). V shed 5 bases and J shed 5 bases, with 16 bases lying between them. This CDR3 is 14 amino acids long. Germline assignment: CDR1 MNHEY and CDR2 SMNVEV (reference sequence). The CDR3 coding sequence is TGTGCCAGCAGTAACAGGGCTGTAAGCGACGAGCAGTACTTC. Translated: CASSNRAVSDEQYF.

The sample holds one count of this clone. The gene calls are TRBV2 and TRBJ1-1; D possibly corresponds to TRBD1 (6 bases). The V gene's germline CDR1 is SNHLY and CDR2 FYNNEI. The CDR3 contains 15 residues. The V and J ends lost 3 bases and 7 bases respectively, with 18 bases between them. Here the CDR3 DNA reads TGTGCCAGCAGTGATTTCCCCTCCGGGACAAGTGAAGCTTTCTTT. It specifies CASSDFPSGTSEAFF.

The chain employs TRBV13 and TRBJ2-2, with a possible D match to TRBD1 (5 bases). The CDR3 has 16 residues. Trimming took 7 bases from V and 2 from J, leaving 17 bases between them. Per the germline V gene, CDR1 is PRHDT and CDR2 is FYEKMQ (reference sequence). The CDR3 sequence: CASTVEQAINTGELFF. CDR3 in DNA: TGTGCCAGCACCGTGGAACAGGCGATCAACACCGGGGAGCTGTTTTTT.

The chain combines TRBV4-2 with TRBJ2-1, with 10 bases matching TRBD2. The junction had 3 bases not matched to a gene; V was cut back by 3 bases and J by 4 bases. The CDR3 consists of 15 residues. Germline assignment: CDR1 LGHNA and CDR2 YNFKEQ. In DNA, the CDR3 is TGTGCCAGCAGCCATGCGACTAGCGGGTACAATGAGCAGTTCTTC. Amino acid sequence: CASSHATSGYNEQFF.

In its sample, this clone was seen a few times. The chain has TRBV28 and TRBJ1-1; a possible D gene is TRBD1 (5 bases). The CDR3 length is 14 residues. CDR1 and CDR2 from the germline V gene are MDHEN and SYDVKM. V was clipped by 4 bases and J by 11 bases, with 20 bases between them. The CDR3 sequence is CASSSPLTGSQAFF. CDR3 coding DNA: TGTGCCAGCAGTTCCCCTTTAACAGGTTCTCAGGCTTTCTTT.

The rearrangement joins TRBV4-1 to TRBJ1-1, with a weak D call TRBD1 (6 bases). Germline V gene lookup returns CDR1 MGHRA and CDR2 YSYEKL. V lost 1 base, J lost 6 bases, and 12 bases lay in between. The CDR3 is made up of 14 amino acids. The CDR3 bases are TGCGCCAGCAGCCAAGGAGTAGGGGGTTCTGAAGCTTTCTTT. This gives the protein CASSQGVGGSEAFF.

The chain recombines TRBV2 with TRBJ2-7, with TRBD1 as a possible D gene (5 bases). The length of the CDR3 is 13 residues. CDR1 SNHLY and CDR2 FYNNEI come from the germline V gene. V was shortened by 6 bases and J by 0 bases, with 9 bases between the two germline ends. CDR3 DNA: TGTGCCAGCAGGCGACAGATCTCCTACGAGCAGTACTTC. Protein product: CASRRQISYEQYF.

This clone was counted a few times. V usage is TRBV6-5 and J usage is TRBJ2-2; D not certain. CDR3 length: 16 amino acids. The V end was cut by 4 bases, the J end by 0 bases, with 12 bases between. Germline-derived CDR1 and CDR2 are MNHEY and SVGAGI. CDR3 nucleotide sequence: TGTGCCAGCAGTTGGCTCCCCAATCCGAACACCGGGGAGCTGTTTTTT. This gives the protein CASSWLPNPNTGELFF.

The chain joins TRBV4-1 to TRBJ2-7; 10 nucleotides line up with TRBD1. This CDR3 has 14 residues. The trim removed 9 bases at V and 2 bases at J, leaving 7 bases unmatched. CDR1 is MGHRA and CDR2 is YSYEKL in the germline V gene. This CDR3 reads CASSRDRGPYEQYF. CDR3 sequence (DNA): TGCGCCAGTTCCCGGGACAGGGGACCCTACGAGCAGTACTTC.

The V and J genes are TRBV18 and TRBJ2-7; 9 bases fit TRBD1. The CDR3 loop spans 14 amino acids. Germline trimming cut 3 bases from V and 0 bases from J; bases unmatched to any gene: 0. The germline V gene has CDR1 KGHSH and CDR2 LQKENI. CDR3 region: CASSPGQGSYEQYF. The DNA for the CDR3 is TGTGCCAGCTCACCGGGACAGGGCTCCTACGAGCAGTACTTC.

The genes are TRBV2 and TRBJ1-1; 11 positions agree with TRBD1. The CDR3 extends over 14 amino acids. V lost 6 bases to trimming and J lost 5 bases; unmatched junction nucleotides: 5. Germline CDR1 reads SNHLY; CDR2 reads FYNNEI. The CDR3 DNA reads TGTGCCAGCAGGGGGACAGGGGGAGGAACTGAAGCTTTCTTT. Its protein is CASRGTGGGTEAFF.

This chain uses TRBV30 with TRBJ2-1, with TRBD1 identical over 8 bases. V lost 1 base and J lost 9; bases outside the gene matches: 8. Germline CDR1 reads GTSNPN; CDR2 reads SVGIG (reference sequence). The CDR3 sequence is 14 residues long. The CDR3 DNA is TGTGCCTGGAGTGGGCAGGGGGCGTATAGTGAGCAGTTCTTC. Amino acid sequence: CAWSGQGAYSEQFF.

The gene calls are TRBV28 and TRBJ1-5; D might be TRBD1 (6 bases). There are 13 residues in the CDR3. The V gene's germline CDR1 is MDHEN and CDR2 SYDVKM. V was pared by 7 bases and J by 3 bases, with 10 bases between. The CDR3 region is CASTGQNNQPQHF. CDR3 sequence (DNA): TGTGCCAGCACTGGACAGAACAATCAGCCCCAGCATTTT.

V and J are TRBV9 and TRBJ2-7; 11 bases match TRBD1. The CDR3 loop spans 14 amino acids. The germline V gene has CDR1 SGDLS and CDR2 YYNGEE. V was clipped by 4 bases and J by 7 bases; unmatched bases: 7. CDR3 nucleotide sequence: TGTGCCAGCAGCTTCGGACAGGGGGCCAGTGAGCAGTACTTC. Protein sequence: CASSFGQGASEQYF.

The V gene is TRBV6-2 or TRBV6-3, the J gene TRBJ1-1; no reliable D call. The germline CDR1 and CDR2 sequences are MNHEY and SVGEGT. V was trimmed by 2 bases and J by 1 base, leaving 8 bases between them. There are 14 residues in the CDR3. CDR3 nucleotide sequence: TGTGCCAGCAGTTACCTTGGCCAGAACACTGAAGCTTTCTTT. Its translation: CASSYLGQNTEAFF.

The rearrangement links TRBV7-2 to TRBJ2-7, with D possibly being TRBD1 (5 bases). Trimming removed 5 bases from V and 4 bases from J, with 12 bases in between. The CDR3 is made up of 13 amino acids. The germline gives CDR1 SGHTA, CDR2 FQGNSA. The DNA of the CDR3 is TGTGCCAGCAGCCTGGACCGACAGTACGAGCAGTACTTC. This translates into CASSLDRQYEQYF.

The V call is TRBV18, the J call TRBJ1-5, with 7 bases identical to TRBD1. This CDR3 is 17 amino acids long. Germline V lookup: CDR1 KGHSH, CDR2 LQKENI. The J segment lost 6 bases and the V segment lost 3 bases, leaving 14 bases of the junction unmatched. Written as DNA, the CDR3 is TGTGCCAGCTCACCCCCAGGCACAGAGGGGGCCGGTCAGCCCCAGCATTTT. Residues: CASSPPGTEGAGQPQHF.

The chain recombines TRBV19 with TRBJ2-3; 7 bases align to TRBD2. The length of the CDR3 is 15 residues. The germline V gene has CDR1 LNHDA and CDR2 SQIVND (reference sequence). The J segment lost 3 bases and the V segment lost 5 bases, leaving 8 bases of the junction unmatched. CDR3 amino acids: CASSLNSGRTDTQYF. In nucleotides, the CDR3 is TGTGCCAGTAGTTTAAATAGCGGGCGTACAGATACGCAGTATTTT.

The gene calls are TRBV7-9 and TRBJ2-7; TRBD1 matches at 10 bases. V was pared by 4 bases and J by 4 bases, with 4 bases of the junction left unmatched. Germline CDR1 and CDR2: SEHNR and FQNEAQ (reference sequence). This CDR3 is built from 14 residues. CDR3 amino acids: CASSSPGQGYEQYF. The CDR3 region has the DNA TGTGCCAGCAGCTCTCCGGGACAGGGGTACGAGCAGTACTTC.